These T cell receptor beta chains were read from a single sample in a study of glioma-infiltrating T cells. TCRdb processed the multiplex PCR reads anew with MiXCR; each CDR3 protein has one entry. The sample comprises around 350,000 distinct CDR3 sequences, roughly two fifths of which are singletons, and 12% rests with the top ten. The sequenced sample consisted of glioma tissue, nonneoplastic brain tissue, or PBMCs (not recorded which). The receptors originated from a human donor with low-grade glioma or glioblastoma, undergoing nonglioma brain surgery, or in good health (not recorded which). Both conserved end residues are part of each CDR3. The D gene is left open where the match is weak. Expanded clones are given a class, and other clones once, few, many or no size at all.

CDR3 protein: CASRQGTEAFF
CDR3 DNA: TGTGCCAGCAGACAGGGGACAGAAGCTTTCTTT
J gene: TRBJ1-1
V gene: TRBV6-1
D gene: TRBD1
clone size: many

CDR3 protein: CASSPNRDLRGYTF
CDR3 DNA: TGTGCCAGCAGCCCGAACAGAGACCTACGGGGCTACACCTTC
J gene: TRBJ1-2
V gene: TRBV4-2
D gene: NA
clone size: NA

CDR3 protein: CASSLVSHTDTQYF
CDR3 DNA: TGTGCCAGCAGCTTGGTCTCCCACACAGATACGCAGTATTTT
J gene: TRBJ2-3
V gene: TRBV5-4
D gene: NA
clone size: NA

CDR3 protein: CASSLPFRGEDPYNEQFF
CDR3 DNA: TGTGCCAGCAGTTTACCGTTTCGGGGAGAGGACCCCTACAATGAGCAGTTCTTC
J gene: TRBJ2-1
V gene: TRBV28
D gene: NA
clone size: many

CDR3 protein: CASSLSQSNQPQHF
CDR3 DNA: TGTGCCAGCAGCTTAAGCCAAAGCAATCAGCCCCAGCATTTT
J gene: TRBJ1-5
V gene: TRBV7-2
D gene: NA
clone size: few

CDR3 protein: CASSLGVTGQETQYF
CDR3 DNA: TGTGCCAGCAGCTTAGGAGTTACGGGACAAGAGACCCAGTACTTC
J gene: TRBJ2-5
V gene: TRBV7-9
D gene: NA
clone size: NA

CDR3 protein: CASSYLAGGKRYEQYF
CDR3 DNA: TGTGCCAGCAGTTACCTAGCGGGAGGGAAGAGGTACGAGCAGTACTTC
J gene: TRBJ2-7
V gene: TRBV6-6
D gene: TRBD2
clone size: many

CDR3 protein: CAWIQGGPEAFF
CDR3 DNA: TGTGCCTGGATCCAGGGAGGCCCTGAAGCTTTCTTT
J gene: TRBJ1-1
V gene: TRBV30
D gene: NA
clone size: NA

CDR3 protein: CASSYGAGGSSSYNEQFF
CDR3 DNA: TGTGCCAGCAGTTACGGGGCAGGGGGCTCGAGCTCCTACAATGAGCAGTTCTTC
J gene: TRBJ2-1
V gene: TRBV6-5
D gene: TRBD1
clone size: few

CDR3 protein: CASSPTGGSYNEQFF
CDR3 DNA: TGTGCCAGCAGCCCCACGGGAGGTTCTTACAATGAGCAGTTCTTC
J gene: TRBJ2-1
V gene: TRBV7-2
D gene: TRBD2
clone size: NA